The sequence of this T cell receptor (beta chain) was determined in a study of shared clonotypes between healthy human individuals (dated by TCRdb to 2020 to 2022). A note on the overall study: Three men and a couple of women, aged 18 to 49 years, made up the cohort. For each donor, CD4 naive and CD4 memory were each run on three plates, CD8 naive on two plates, and CD8 memory on one plate. To estimate repertoire size and how much clonotype sharing occurs between individuals, the study deeply sequenced the blood TCR repertoires of five healthy adults. To increase sequencing depth and limit assay-specific biases, different laboratories used diverse techniques to prepare libraries and sequence TCR repertoires. Between about 0.94 and 8.9 billion PBMCs per donor were obtained by leukapheresis. The full study reports these points: Based on pairwise subsampling, the degree of clonotype sharing among donors was expected to be affected by sequencing depth. Rarefaction of sorted-subset datasets indicated incomplete sequencing despite the large sequencing depth. Compared with non-shared clonotypes, clonotypes shared by all four sorted-subset donors had higher generation probabilities. Sharing across a few donors was observed for about 4.8% of naive CD4, over 3% of naive CD8, about 2.3% of memory CD4, and around 0.4% of memory CD8 clonotypes. Sampling was restricted to blood, and TCR repertoires in tissues likely differ from the TCR repertoires found in blood. The genetic and exposure-history diversity represented was limited by the small number of donors. Larger estimated clonotype richness was generally found for naive subsets than for memory subsets.

V is clipped by 0 bases and J by 5 bases, and the sequence between their germline boundaries is 13 bases long. CDR1 MNHEY and CDR2 SMNVEV were looked up in the germline V gene (reference sequence). From the cysteine through the phenylalanine, the CDR3 covers 16 amino acids. Solely the CDR3 DNA is kept, with 48 bases framed from the first base. As regards this clone: The antigen it recognizes is unknown. Base quality data are lacking; no much larger clone is found one base away.

Healthy HIV-negative adults with no recently reported acute infections or vaccinations were included as donors. Every donor was a Caucasian adult residing in Nashville, Tennessee, USA. CD4+ T cells were enriched through magnetic negative selection, after which naive cells were positively selected on CD45RA and the remaining negative fraction served as the memory subset. Blood was obtained by leukapheresis, after which PBMCs were separated by Ficoll-Histopaque density gradient centrifugation and cryopreserved in liquid nitrogen vapor phase. Purity and quantity of every magnetically sorted T cell population were checked by analytical flow cytometry. Each sorted fraction had its genomic DNA isolated and then quantified by UV absorbance on a Nanodrop 2000c. Using the deep immunoSEQ assay, TCR CDR3 regions were amplified from genomic DNA by multiplex PCR. Extracted genomic DNA from each cell subset was spread evenly across all wells of several immunoSEQ 96-well plates, with each plate serving as a replicate. For sorted subsets, approximately 190 ng genomic DNA, equal to about 30,000 T cell genomes, was loaded into each replicate PCR. Purified libraries were quantified with a Qubit 3.0 fluorometer, sized on a Bioanalyzer 2100, and re-quantified with the KAPA Library Quantification kit. Every immunoSEQ 96-well plate was sequenced on a separate single-read 150-cycle Illumina NextSeq 550 flow cell. The original pipeline was this. Because only junctional sequences without quality scores were contained in the immunoSEQ output, filtering matching that applied to full-length reads could not be performed. To assign V/J genes and CDR3, sequences were annotated against IMGT germline references using PyIR, a Python wrapper for IgBLAST v1.9. Any read was removed if the V/J assignment was weak (E-value above 1e-6), the CDR3 was missing, or the read contained stop codons, out-of-frame junctions, or ambiguous translated residues. V3J clonotypes were defined as sequences sharing an identical inferred V gene, J gene, and CDR3 amino acid sequence. The percentage overlap between two repertoires was calculated by dividing the number of shared unique clonotypes by the size of the smaller repertoire. Repertoire richness was assessed with RTK rarefaction, the Chao1 estimator, and Recon v2.1 estimates of unobserved clonotypes. For all TCRbeta clonotypes obtained by the gDNA method from several donors, generation probabilities were computed with OLGA. TCRdb's version of the immuneACCESS table is confined to in-frame rearrangements and falls short of the full clone set. An unresolved V gene accounts for under half of the shortfall where checked; the remainder is of unknown origin. V and J calls and clone size follow that table, whereas D and trimming were derived from the DNA. The sample contains over 1.4 million clones, more than 95% of them found a single time. The ten top clones hold about 1.2% of the sample.

The TCR originated in a man aged 30-40 years in good health. The chain is made from TRBV27 and TRBJ2-2; no D gene is confidently identified. The sequenced material came from naive CD4+ T cells sorted from blood. This sample's cell subset or site label indicates: CD45RA+ positively selected. The sequenced DNA: TGTGCCAGCAGTTTATCGAGTCCCCCCAGAACCGGGGAGCTGTTTTTT. This translates into CASSLSSPPRTGELFF.